The sequence of this T cell receptor (beta chain) was determined in a study of blood T cell repertoires in COVID-19 (dated by TCRdb to about 2020). Background for the entire study: Samples from collaborators originated in the United States, Italy and Spain and spanned both the acute and convalescent phases of COVID-19. The prospective study material was composed of cDNA or gDNA derived from T cells, B-cell-depleted T cells, or PBMCs. Deeply sampled blood TCRbeta repertoires from subjects exposed to, actively infected with, or recovered from COVID-19 were included in the dataset. A freely available public database, intended as a resource for researchers studying the immune response to SARS-CoV-2, is where the repertoires were released. The samples were drawn from the first 160 participants of the ongoing ImmuneRACE study and from about 1,200 subjects provided by 6 global collaborators. A de-identified subject ID, COVID-19 status, age in years and sex were almost always included in the sample metadata. Where available, HLA class I and class II types were obtained from metadata supplied by the sample provider rather than from assay-based typing. The research as a whole found: How much clinical and demographic metadata was included differed by source and by participant, and the metadata was provided uncurated.

The immunoSEQ Assay, a bias-controlled multiplex PCR, was used to amplify TCRbeta CDR3 regions from genomic DNA. The source study handled its data this way. Within the assay, amplification of reference gene primers was used to estimate how many nucleated cells each sample contained. To quantify the absolute abundance of each unique TCRbeta CDR3 rearrangement, sequence reads were collapsed and filtered. For each sample, productive Simpson clonality was calculated as the square root of Simpson's diversity index over productive rearrangements. The source is immuneACCESS, and TCRdb retained only in-frame sequences with V and J called. Part of the clones is not carried over; for the studies checked, unresolved V genes explain less than half of this, and the remainder is unexplained. For V, J and clone size, that table is used; D and trimming come from the DNA. This sample comprises around 250,000 clones, around 90% of them detected only once. About 3% of the sample goes to the ten largest clones.

Enrolling through a virtual design, the prospective study's participants ranged in age from roughly 18 to 95 years and lived across 24 United States geographic areas. In the prospective study, participants were assigned to cohorts based on the clinical history participants reported in a screening survey and a study questionnaire. A participant counted as exposed if, within 2 weeks of entering the study, that participant had been in contact with someone who had a PCR-confirmed or clinician-diagnosed COVID-19 case. Mobile phlebotomists in the prospective study collected whole blood, serum and a nasopharyngeal or oropharyngeal swab from every participant. Additional blood draws and questionnaires over an approximately two-month period could optionally be provided by prospective study participants. Blood samples from the prospective study were shipped frozen or at room temperature prior to DNA extraction.

The germline ends are 6 bases apart after V is trimmed by 2 bases and J by 4 bases. The germline V gene encodes CDR1 SGHNT and CDR2 YYREEE (reference sequence). Its CDR3 holds 12 amino acids, cysteine through phenylalanine. Only the CDR3 region is kept as DNA, spanning 36 bases read in frame from base 1. In the case of this clone: What this receptor recognizes is not known. It has no much larger one-base neighbor in the sample; base qualities were not kept.

Material: PBMCs or T cells enriched from blood (not recorded which). The chain employs TRBV5-4 and TRBJ2-5, with no reliable assignment of the D segment. This receptor was taken from a man aged 35-49 years who had been exposed to COVID-19. The CDR3 protein: CASSFSGETQYF. The sequenced DNA is TGTGCCAGCAGCTTTTCAGGAGAGACCCAGTACTTC.